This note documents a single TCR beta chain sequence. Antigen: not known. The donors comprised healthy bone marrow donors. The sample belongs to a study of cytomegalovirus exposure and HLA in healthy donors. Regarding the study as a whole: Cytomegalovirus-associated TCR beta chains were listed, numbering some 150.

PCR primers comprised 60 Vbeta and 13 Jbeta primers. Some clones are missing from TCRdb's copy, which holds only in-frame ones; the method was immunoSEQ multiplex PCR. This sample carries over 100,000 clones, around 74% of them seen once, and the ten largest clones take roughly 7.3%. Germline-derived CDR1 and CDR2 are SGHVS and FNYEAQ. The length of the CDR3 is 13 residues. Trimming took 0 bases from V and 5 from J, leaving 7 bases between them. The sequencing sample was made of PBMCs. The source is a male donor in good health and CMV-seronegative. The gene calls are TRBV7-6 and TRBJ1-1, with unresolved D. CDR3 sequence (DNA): TGTGCCAGCAGCTTAGCTACCCAGACTGAAGCTTTCTTT. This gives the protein CASSLATQTEAFF.